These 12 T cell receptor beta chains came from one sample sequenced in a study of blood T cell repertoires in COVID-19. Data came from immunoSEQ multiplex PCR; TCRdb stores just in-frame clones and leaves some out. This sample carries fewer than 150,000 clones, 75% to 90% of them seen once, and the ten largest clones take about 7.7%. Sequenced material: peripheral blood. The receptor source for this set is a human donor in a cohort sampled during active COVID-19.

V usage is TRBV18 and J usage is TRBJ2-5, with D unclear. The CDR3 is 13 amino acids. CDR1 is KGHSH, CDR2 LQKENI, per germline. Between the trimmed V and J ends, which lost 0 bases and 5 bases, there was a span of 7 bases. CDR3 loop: CASSPPARETQYF. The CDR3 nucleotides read TGTGCCAGCTCACCACCAGCCAGGGAGACCCAGTACTTC.

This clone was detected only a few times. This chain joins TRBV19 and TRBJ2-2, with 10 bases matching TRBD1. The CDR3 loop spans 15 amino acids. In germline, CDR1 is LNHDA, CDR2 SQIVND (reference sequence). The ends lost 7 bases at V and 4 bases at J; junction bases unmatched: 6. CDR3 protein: CASIPGQGPTGELFF. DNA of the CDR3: TGTGCCAGTATACCGGGACAGGGGCCCACCGGGGAGCTGTTTTTT.

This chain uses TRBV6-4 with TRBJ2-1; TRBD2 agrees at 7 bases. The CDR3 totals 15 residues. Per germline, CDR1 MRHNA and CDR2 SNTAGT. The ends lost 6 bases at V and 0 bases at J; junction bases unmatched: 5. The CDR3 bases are TGTGCCAGCAGAAGAGCGGGAAGCTCCTACAATGAGCAGTTCTTC. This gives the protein CASRRAGSSYNEQFF.

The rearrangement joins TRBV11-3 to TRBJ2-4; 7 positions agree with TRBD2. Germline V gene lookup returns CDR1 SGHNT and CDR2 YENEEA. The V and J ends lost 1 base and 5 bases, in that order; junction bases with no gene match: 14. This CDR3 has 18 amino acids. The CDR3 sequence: CASSLGGLAGVVENIQYF. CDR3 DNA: TGTGCCAGCAGCTTAGGGGGCCTGGCGGGAGTAGTCGAAAACATTCAGTACTTC.

CDR3 nucleotides: TGTGCCAGCAGTTACTCCCTGAGCTCCTACAATGAGCAGTTCTTC. Its translation is CASSYSLSSYNEQFF. The genes are TRBV6-5 and TRBJ2-1; D is unresolved. Trimming cost V 0 bases and J 0 bases, with 6 bases left between them. CDR3 length equals 15 residues. The germline gives CDR1 MNHEY, CDR2 SVGAGI.

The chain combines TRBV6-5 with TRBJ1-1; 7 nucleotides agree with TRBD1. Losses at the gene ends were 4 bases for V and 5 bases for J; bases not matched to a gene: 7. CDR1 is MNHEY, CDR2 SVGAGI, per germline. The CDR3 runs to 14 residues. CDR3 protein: CASSWRGQGTEAFF. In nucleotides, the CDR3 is TGTGCCAGCAGTTGGAGGGGGCAAGGGACTGAAGCTTTCTTT.

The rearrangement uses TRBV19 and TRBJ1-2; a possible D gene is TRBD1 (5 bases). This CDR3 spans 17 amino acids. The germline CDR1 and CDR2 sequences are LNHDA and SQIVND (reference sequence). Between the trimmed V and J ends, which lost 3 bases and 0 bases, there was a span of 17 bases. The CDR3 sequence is CASSIETSGVANYGYTF. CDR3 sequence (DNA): TGTGCCAGTAGTATTGAGACATCGGGGGTAGCTAACTATGGCTACACCTTC.

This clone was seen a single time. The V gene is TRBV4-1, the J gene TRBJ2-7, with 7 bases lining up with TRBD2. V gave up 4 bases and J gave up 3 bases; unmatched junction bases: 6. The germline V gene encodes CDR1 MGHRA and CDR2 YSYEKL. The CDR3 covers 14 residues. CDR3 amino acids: CASSPLTSRYEQYF. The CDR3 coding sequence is TGCGCCAGCAGCCCTTTGACTAGCCGCTACGAGCAGTACTTC.

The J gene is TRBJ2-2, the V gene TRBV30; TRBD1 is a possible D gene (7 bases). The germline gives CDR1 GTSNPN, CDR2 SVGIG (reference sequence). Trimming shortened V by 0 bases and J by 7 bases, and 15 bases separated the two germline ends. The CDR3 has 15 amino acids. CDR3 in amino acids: CAWSVVRGRDGELFF. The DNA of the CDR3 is TGTGCCTGGAGTGTCGTGAGGGGGCGGGACGGGGAGCTGTTTTTT.

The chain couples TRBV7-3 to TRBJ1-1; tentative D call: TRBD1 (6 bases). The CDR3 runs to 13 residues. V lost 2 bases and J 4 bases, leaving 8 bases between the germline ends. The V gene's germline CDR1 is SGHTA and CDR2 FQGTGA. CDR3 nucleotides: TGTGCCAGCAGCTTAGGGGGCCGCACTGAAGCTTTCTTT. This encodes CASSLGGRTEAFF. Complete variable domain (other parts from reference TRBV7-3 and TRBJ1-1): GAGVSQTPSNKVTEKGKYVELRCDPISGHTALYWYRQSLGQGPEFLIYFQGTGAADDSGLPNDRFFAVRPEGSVSTLKIQRTERGDSAVYLCASSLGGRTEAFFGQGTRLTVV.

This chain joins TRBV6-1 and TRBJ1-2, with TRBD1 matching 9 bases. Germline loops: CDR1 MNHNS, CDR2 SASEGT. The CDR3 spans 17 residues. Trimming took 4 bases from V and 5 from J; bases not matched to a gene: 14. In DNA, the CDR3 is TGTGCCAGCAGTGTTCGGGAAGGGACAGGGAGAGGGTATGGCTACACCTTC. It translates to CASSVREGTGRGYGYTF.

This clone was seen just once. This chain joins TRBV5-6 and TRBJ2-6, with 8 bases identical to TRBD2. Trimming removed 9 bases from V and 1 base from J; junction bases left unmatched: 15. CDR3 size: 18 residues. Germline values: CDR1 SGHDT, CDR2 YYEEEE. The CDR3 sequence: CAKLSGGPVRSGANVLTF. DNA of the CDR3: TGTGCCAAGTTGTCGGGGGGGCCTGTAAGGTCTGGGGCCAACGTCCTGACTTTC.